This is a list of T cell receptor beta chains from one sample in a study of cytomegalovirus exposure and HLA in healthy donors. Produced via immunoSEQ multiplex PCR; TCRdb's table is partial and in-frame only. The sample carries about 130,000 clones, approximately 72% recorded once. Sequenced input: PBMCs. The receptors originated from a human donor in good health. The CDR3 runs from the conserved cysteine through the conserved F or W. D genes are given only for firm matches. The size field is filled for only some rows; it gives once, few, many or a size class.

j_call v_call clone_size d_call cdr3_aa cdr3_nt
TRBJ1-1 TRBV21-1 NA NA CASTKRWTGRDTEAFF TGTGCCAGCACCAAAAGATGGACAGGGCGAGACACTGAAGCTTTCTTT
TRBJ1-5 TRBV7-8 NA NA CASSPLARGGKDQPQHF TGTGCCAGCAGCCCTTTGGCAAGGGGGGGGAAAGATCAGCCCCAGCATTTT
TRBJ1-5 TRBV27 once TRBD1 CASSFPLPGQGNSFNQPQHF TGTGCCAGCAGTTTCCCCCTCCCGGGACAGGGAAACTCCTTCAATCAGCCCCAGCATTTT
TRBJ1-2 TRBV27 NA TRBD1 CASSRSSDRNYGYTF TGTGCCAGCAGTCGCTCTTCGGACAGGAATTATGGCTACACCTTC
TRBJ2-7 TRBV4-3 NA NA CASSETTQGYEQYF TGCGCCAGCAGCGAAACAACTCAGGGGTACGAGCAGTACTTC
TRBJ2-5 TRBV9 NA TRBD1 CASSAGSFRGKETQYF TGTGCCAGCAGCGCAGGGTCTTTCAGGGGGAAAGAGACCCAGTACTTC
TRBJ1-2 TRBV11-2 NA NA CASSLGAGYTF TGTGCCAGCAGCTTAGGGGCTGGCTACACCTTC
TRBJ2-3 TRBV19 once TRBD1 CASSATGTGDADTQYF TGTGCCAGTAGTGCCACCGGGACAGGTGACGCAGATACGCAGTATTTT
TRBJ1-1 TRBV15 NA NA CATSRDYRGTEAFF TGTGCCACCAGCAGAGATTATCGGGGTACTGAAGCTTTCTTT
TRBJ2-7 TRBV6-4 few NA CASEGHRREQYF TGTGCCAGCGAGGGACATCGGAGGGAGCAGTACTTC
TRBJ2-5 TRBV9 NA TRBD1 CASSNPGQGYQETQYF TGTGCCAGCAGCAATCCGGGACAGGGCTACCAAGAGACCCAGTACTTC
TRBJ2-7 TRBV20-1 NA NA CSARRDEQYF TGCAGTGCTAGGAGGGACGAGCAGTACTTC
TRBJ2-3 TRBV5-1 NA TRBD2 CASKRGDTDTQYF TGCGCCAGCAAGCGGGGGGACACAGATACGCAGTATTTT
TRBJ2-1 TRBV6-5 NA TRBD1 CASSRVVQGAYEQFF TGTGCCAGCAGCCGTGTGGTACAGGGGGCGTATGAGCAGTTCTTC
TRBJ2-2 TRBV27 NA TRBD2 CASSLSIGMGRAFTGELFF TGTGCCAGCAGTTTATCGATCGGTATGGGGAGGGCCTTCACCGGGGAGCTGTTTTTT
TRBJ2-5 TRBV6-5 few TRBD1 CASRGTGVETQYF TGTGCCAGCAGAGGGACAGGGGTGGAGACCCAGTACTTC
TRBJ2-1 TRBV6-5 NA NA CASSQGHAEHNEQFF TGTGCCAGCAGTCAAGGACACGCCGAACACAATGAGCAGTTCTTC
TRBJ2-5 TRBV4-2 NA NA CASSQAPWETQYF TGTGCCAGCAGCCAGGCTCCCTGGGAGACCCAGTACTTC
TRBJ2-7 TRBV30 NA TRBD2 CAWSGAGGSPYEQYF TGTGCCTGGAGTGGAGCGGGAGGTTCCCCCTACGAGCAGTACTTC
TRBJ1-2 TRBV30 NA NA CAWSAMRTGTNYGYTF TGTGCCTGGAGTGCTATGCGAACAGGGACGAACTATGGCTACACCTTC
TRBJ2-1 TRBV27 NA TRBD2 CASRTGTSSYNEQFF TGTGCCAGCAGGACTGGGACTAGCTCCTACAATGAGCAGTTCTTC
TRBJ1-6 TRBV6-1 NA TRBD1 CAAMSDRGMNSPLHF TGTGCCGCAATGTCGGACAGGGGTATGAATTCACCCCTCCACTTT
TRBJ2-7 TRBV10-3 once TRBD2 CAIKLGEGHLDYEQYF TGTGCCATCAAGCTGGGGGAGGGCCATCTAGACTACGAGCAGTACTTC
TRBJ1-5 TRBV19 few NA CASSSSFIGNQPQHF TGTGCCAGTAGTTCGAGTTTTATAGGCAATCAGCCCCAGCATTTT
TRBJ2-5 TRBV7-2 NA NA CASSLDLRRSGETQYF TGTGCCAGCAGCCTCGACTTGAGGAGATCAGGGGAGACCCAGTACTTC
TRBJ2-4 TRBV9 few NA CASSVEAGTIQYF TGTGCCAGCAGCGTAGAGGCAGGAACCATTCAGTACTTC
TRBJ2-7 TRBV9 NA NA CASSVGGDSAYEQYF TGTGCCAGCAGCGTAGGGGGGGACAGCGCCTACGAGCAGTACTTC
TRBJ2-3 TRBV6-5 few NA CASRPTGNTDTQYF TGTGCCAGCAGACCGACAGGTAACACAGATACGCAGTATTTT
TRBJ2-7 TRBV6-5 NA NA CASRGTRSSYEQYF TGTGCCAGCAGGGGGACAAGGAGCTCCTACGAGCAGTACTTC
TRBJ1-4 TRBV6-1 NA NA CASLRGGPEEKLFF TGTGCCTCCCTGAGGGGGGGGCCGGAAGAAAAACTGTTTTTT
TRBJ1-2 TRBV7-2 NA TRBD1 CASSLARGKGQAGYGYTF TGTGCCAGCAGCTTAGCCCGAGGGAAAGGACAGGCCGGCTATGGCTACACCTTC
TRBJ2-3 TRBV20-1 few NA CSAGGADTQYF TGCAGTGCAGGAGGTGCAGATACGCAGTATTTT
TRBJ2-1 TRBV11-2 few TRBD2 CASRITSGRSRYEQFF TGTGCCAGCAGAATAACTAGCGGGAGATCCCGCTATGAGCAGTTCTTC
TRBJ1-5 TRBV28 NA NA CASSSEPNQPQHF TGTGCCAGCAGTTCAGAACCGAATCAGCCCCAGCATTTT
TRBJ2-1 TRBV28 few TRBD2 CASKRLAGGSYNEQFF TGTGCCAGCAAAAGACTAGCGGGAGGATCCTACAATGAGCAGTTCTTC
TRBJ2-7 TRBV7-2 NA TRBD1 CASSLVRGRSEQYF TGTGCCAGCAGCTTAGTCAGGGGGCGGTCGGAGCAGTACTTC
TRBJ2-5 TRBV30 NA TRBD1 CAWSAGRDRGEETQYF TGTGCCTGGAGTGCTGGCCGGGACAGGGGAGAAGAGACCCAGTACTTC
TRBJ1-4 TRBV27 NA TRBD1 CASSNQGVGNEKLFF TGTGCCAGCAGTAACCAGGGGGTGGGGAATGAAAAACTGTTTTTT
TRBJ2-7 TRBV30 NA TRBD1 CAWSVQGFEQYF TGTGCCTGGAGTGTACAGGGGTTCGAGCAGTACTTC
TRBJ1-1 TRBV10-3 NA NA CAISEGGEQNTEAFF TGTGCCATCAGTGAGGGGGGGGAACAGAACACTGAAGCTTTCTTT